The 20 T cell receptor beta chains presented below share a single source sample, sequenced in a study of blood T cell repertoires in COVID-19. Method: immunoSEQ multiplex PCR; TCRdb's copy keeps in-frame clones and lacks some. The data contain roughly 170,000 clones, around four fifths of them seen just once; the ten biggest clones take up 3.6%. Sample: PBMCs or T cells enriched from blood (not recorded which). These receptors all come from a woman between 50 and 59 years old in a cohort exposed to, infected with or recovered from COVID-19 (not recorded which).

There are a few counts of this clone. The chain employs TRBV5-3 and TRBJ2-3, with a possible D match to TRBD1 (6 bases). TRBV5-3 is assigned to the ORF class and has an uncertain function. CDR3 length equals 16 residues. V shed 4 bases and J shed 3 bases, with 18 bases lying between them. The CDR3 protein is CARSQKDRSTTDTQYF. Here the CDR3 DNA reads TGTGCCAGAAGCCAGAAGGACAGAAGTACTACAGATACGCAGTATTTT.

This clone was detected only once. The chain carries TRBV30 and TRBJ2-5, with 12 bases identical to TRBD2. Germline V gene sequence: CDR1 GTSNPN, CDR2 SVGIG (reference sequence). Germline trimming cut 4 bases from V and 0 bases from J; bases unmatched to any gene: 9. This CDR3 has 17 amino acids. CDR3 coding DNA: TGTGCCTGGACTAGCGGGGGGGCCTTGTCGAACCAAGAGACCCAGTACTTC. Translating it yields CAWTSGGALSNQETQYF.

The chain uses TRBV9 and TRBJ2-7, with D perhaps TRBD1 (5 bases). In germline, CDR1 is SGDLS, CDR2 YYNGEE. The CDR3 has 14 residues. V was shortened by 0 bases and J by 4 bases, with 11 bases between the two germline ends. CDR3 loop: CASSVGQGGYEQYF. In DNA form, the CDR3 reads TGTGCCAGCAGCGTAGGGCAGGGTGGGTACGAGCAGTACTTC.

This clone came up once. The CDR3 ends on some other residue instead of the conserved phenylalanine or tryptophan, so this is likely a read error. The DNA is left out, because the CDR3 cannot be placed on it with certainty; the CDR3 is given as TCRdb lists it. This chain joins TRBV5-8 and TRBJ2-7; TRBD1, the table's D call, lacks a check against the DNA. The CDR3 is 9 amino acids in total, end residues counted. The germline V gene encodes CDR1 SGHTS and CDR2 YDEGEE. This chain's CDR3 is CASSLEQGT.

The chain recombines TRBV6-5 with TRBJ2-1; maybe TRBD2 (6 bases). CDR1 MNHEY and CDR2 SVGAGI come from the germline V gene. V was pared by 0 bases and J by 0 bases, with 9 bases between. The CDR3 length is 16 residues. The CDR3 loop reads CASSYSSGSSYNEQFF. As DNA, the CDR3 is TGTGCCAGCAGTTACTCTAGCGGTAGCTCCTACAATGAGCAGTTCTTC.

This chain joins TRBV27 and TRBJ2-7, with TRBD2 identical over 9 bases. J was trimmed by 5 bases and V by 3 bases; bases with no gene match: 8. This CDR3 is built from 15 residues. CDR1 MNHEY and CDR2 SMNVEV come from the germline V gene (reference sequence). The CDR3 loop is CASSFIRTSENEQYF. CDR3 DNA: TGTGCCAGCAGTTTTATAAGGACTAGCGAGAACGAGCAGTACTTC.

V usage is TRBV2 and J usage is TRBJ2-6; possibly TRBD2 for D (5 bases). Between the trimmed V and J ends, which lost 8 bases and 0 bases, there was a span of 8 bases. Germline loops: CDR1 SNHLY, CDR2 FYNNEI. The CDR3 loop spans 14 amino acids. CDR3 region: CASGESSGANVLTF. The CDR3 nucleotides read TGTGCCAGCGGGGAGAGCTCTGGGGCCAACGTCCTGACTTTC.

This chain connects TRBV5-6 to TRBJ2-7, with D perhaps matching TRBD2 (6 bases). This CDR3 contains 14 residues. Germline V gene sequence: CDR1 SGHDT, CDR2 YYEEEE. The V end was cut by 2 bases, the J end by 4 bases, with 13 bases between. The CDR3: CASSFSAGTYEQYF. CDR3 DNA sequence: TGTGCCAGCAGCTTCTCGGCAGGGACTTACGAGCAGTACTTC. Filled out from reference TRBV5-6 and TRBJ2-7, the complete variable domain reads DAGVTQSPTHLIKTRGQQVTLRCSPKSGHDTVSWYQQALGQGPQFIFQYYEEEERQRGNFPDRFSGHQFPNYSSELNVNALLLGDSALYLCASSFSAGTYEQYFGPGTRLTVT.

The J gene is TRBJ1-6, the V gene TRBV24-1; 12 bases match TRBD1. CDR1 is KGHDR and CDR2 is SFDVKD in the germline V gene. The CDR3 spans 16 residues. V was pared by 2 bases and J by 13 bases, with 8 bases of the junction left unmatched. The CDR3 loop is CATSDSGQGAPNPLHF. CDR3 in DNA: TGTGCCACCAGTGATTCGGGACAGGGGGCACCTAACCCCCTCCACTTT.

This clone was counted a few times. The chain recombines TRBV19 with TRBJ1-6; D remains ambiguous. The CDR3 length is 14 residues. Germline loops: CDR1 LNHDA, CDR2 SQIVND (reference sequence). Trimming left V 9 bases short and J 7 bases short, with 16 bases between. The CDR3 nucleotides read TGTGCCAGCCGACCGGAAACTACGAATTCACCCCTCCACTTT. Its translation is CASRPETTNSPLHF.

This sequence joins TRBV7-2 and TRBJ2-2; maybe TRBD1 (6 bases). CDR1 SGHTA and CDR2 FQGNSA come from the germline V gene. V lost 5 bases, J lost 4 bases, and 17 bases lay in between. This CDR3 has 16 residues. In DNA, the CDR3 is TGTGCCAGCAGCCCAGAGGGGGTGAGGGGCACCGGGGAGCTGTTTTTT. Translated: CASSPEGVRGTGELFF.

The chain links TRBV5-1 to TRBJ1-4; D gene ambiguous. CDR1 SGHRS and CDR2 YFSETQ come from the germline V gene. The V end lost 2 bases, the J end lost 5 bases, and 10 bases lay between the germline ends. This CDR3 spans 14 amino acids. The CDR3, as DNA: TGCGCCAGCAGCTTTGAGGGTAGAAATGAAAAACTGTTTTTT. Protein sequence: CASSFEGRNEKLFF.

This chain uses TRBV2 with TRBJ2-1, with 12 bases fitting TRBD1. CDR1 SNHLY and CDR2 FYNNEI come from the germline V gene. V lost 4 bases and J lost 9; bases outside the gene matches: 7. The CDR3 sequence is 15 residues long. CDR3 loop: CASSVTGTGGSEQFF. DNA for the CDR3: TGTGCCAGCAGTGTCACCGGGACAGGGGGCAGTGAGCAGTTCTTC.

As DNA, the CDR3 is TGTGCCAGCAGTTTCCCCGGAGAGACCCAGTACTTC. It encodes CASSFPGETQYF. The chain couples TRBV27 to TRBJ2-5; D is unclear. In germline, CDR1 is MNHEY, CDR2 SMNVEV (reference sequence). The CDR3 spans 12 residues. V was trimmed by 3 bases and J by 4 bases, leaving 6 bases between them.

V is TRBV9 and J is TRBJ2-3; 7 bases map to TRBD1. The J segment lost 0 bases and the V segment lost 3 bases, leaving 1 base of the junction unmatched. This CDR3 comprises 14 residues. Germline assignment: CDR1 SGDLS and CDR2 YYNGEE. Written as DNA, the CDR3 is TGTGCCAGCAGCGCAGGGGGAAGCACAGATACGCAGTATTTT. It yields the protein CASSAGGSTDTQYF.

The rearrangement uses TRBV2 and TRBJ1-5; 7 bases match TRBD1. The trim removed 1 base at V and 2 bases at J, leaving 5 bases unmatched. The germline CDR1 and CDR2 sequences are SNHLY and FYNNEI. The CDR3 length is 16 residues. The CDR3 coding sequence is TGTGCCAGCAGTGAAGGGTGGAGGGGGCGCAATCAGCCCCAGCATTTT. Its protein is CASSEGWRGRNQPQHF.

The chain uses TRBV29-1 and TRBJ2-7; 9 positions agree with TRBD1. The V gene's germline CDR1 is SQVTM and CDR2 ANQGSEA. CDR3 size: 11 residues. V dropped 5 bases and J dropped 6; count of bases not matched to a gene: 2. Here the CDR3 DNA reads TGCAGCGTTATGGACAGGGGCGAGCAGTACTTC. Translated, it gives CSVMDRGEQYF.

J is TRBJ1-1 and V is TRBV24-1; a weak D match, TRBD1 (5 bases). With 3 bases removed from V and 11 bases from J, the gap between germline ends came to 15 bases. In germline, CDR1 is KGHDR, CDR2 SFDVKD. This CDR3 is built from 13 residues. Written as DNA, the CDR3 is TGTGCCACCAGTGATCCGACCAGGGCAGAGGCTTTCTTT. It specifies CATSDPTRAEAFF.

This clone showed up just once. Different DNA sequences within this sample yield the same CDR3. This chain joins TRBV24-1 and TRBJ1-1, with TRBD1 matching over 7 bases. J lost 2 bases, V lost 4 bases, and 6 bases had no gene match. Germline V gives CDR1 KGHDR, CDR2 SFDVKD. The CDR3 spans 15 residues. The CDR3 loop is CATSDSRQGNTEAFF. CDR3 in DNA: TGTGCCACCAGTGACTCCCGACAGGGTAACACTGAAGCTTTCTTT.

The V and J genes are TRBV4-1 and TRBJ1-2; 7 positions match TRBD1. Looked up from germline, CDR1 is MGHRA and CDR2 is YSYEKL. CDR3 length: 16 residues. V lost 3 bases and J lost 4; bases outside the gene matches: 11. The CDR3 loop is CASSQEQTGNFYGYTF. The CDR3 nucleotides are TGCGCCAGCAGCCAGGAGCAGACAGGGAATTTCTATGGCTACACCTTC.